This is a list of T cell receptor beta chains from one sample in a study of control samples from healthy donors and cancer patients. TCRdb's copy holds only in-frame clones and misses some; the assay was immunoSEQ multiplex PCR. The sample lists some 120,000 clones, 80% to 95% occurring once. The sequenced sample consisted of PBMCs. All receptors come from an elderly man with head and neck cancer. CDR3s include the opening cysteine and the closing phenylalanine or tryptophan. The order of the fields is V gene, D gene, clone size, J gene, CDR3 DNA, CDR3 protein. The D gene is left open where the match is weak. Rows give clone size only sometimes, using once, few, many, or a class for an expanded clone.

TRBV4-3	NA	NA	TRBJ1-1	TGCGCCAGCAGCCAAGGGCTCGGGCAGCCGAACACTGAAGCTTTCTTT	CASSQGLGQPNTEAFF
TRBV5-1	NA	NA	TRBJ1-2	TGCGCCAGCAGCCCCACGACAGACTTCGGTGGCTACACCTTC	CASSPTTDFGGYTF
TRBV4-1	TRBD1	once	TRBJ1-5	TGCGCCAGCAGCCAAGTTGTACAGGGGCCAGATCAGCCCCAGCATTTT	CASSQVVQGPDQPQHF
TRBV14	TRBD1	NA	TRBJ2-5	TGTGCCAGCAGCCCGTCCCCGGACAGGGCCTCCGAGACCCAGTACTTC	CASSPSPDRASETQYF
TRBV10-2	NA	NA	TRBJ1-6	TGCGCCAGCAGTGGGGACACTGCTGGGATCTATAATTCACCCCTCCACTTT	CASSGDTAGIYNSPLHF
TRBV7-9	TRBD1	once	TRBJ1-6	TGTGCCAGCAGCTCACAGGGGATCTCCTATAATTCACCCCTCCACTTT	CASSSQGISYNSPLHF
TRBV19	TRBD1	NA	TRBJ2-1	TGTGCCAGTATAGCGGCGGGACAGGGCTACAATGAGCAGTTCTTC	CASIAAGQGYNEQFF
TRBV10-3	NA	NA	TRBJ2-2	TGTGCCATCAGTGAGGAGGGAGCGGACACCGGGGAGCTGTTTTTT	CAISEEGADTGELFF
TRBV18	TRBD1	NA	TRBJ1-5	TGTGCCAGCTCACCACCGGAGGGGGCGGTAGGTCAGCCCCAGCATTTT	CASSPPEGAVGQPQHF
TRBV12-5	NA	NA	TRBJ2-7	TGTGCTAGTGGTTTGTTGGCCTTCCCCTACGAGCAGTACTTC	CASGLLAFPYEQYF
TRBV18	TRBD1	NA	TRBJ1-1	TGTGCCAGCTCACCAAAGACAGGGTCGGGCACTGAAGCTTTCTTT	CASSPKTGSGTEAFF
TRBV4-1	NA	NA	TRBJ1-2	TGCGCCAGCAGCCAACGGGAGGAAAGGAAGGCCTATGGCTACACCTTC	CASSQREERKAYGYTF
TRBV5-1	NA	NA	TRBJ1-1	TGCGCCAGCCGCAGTTGGGAGGGAACTGAAGCTTTCTTT	CASRSWEGTEAFF
TRBV5-6	NA	NA	TRBJ2-7	TGTGCCAGCAGCTTAGTGGGGGAAGGATACGAGCAGTACTTC	CASSLVGEGYEQYF
TRBV19	NA	once	TRBJ2-5	TGTGCCAGTAGTAGTAGCACCAGCGGGGAGACCCAGTACTTC	CASSSSTSGETQYF
TRBV6-1	NA	NA	TRBJ1-2	TGTGCCAGCAGTGAAGCGCCCCGGGGGTGGGGCTACACCTTC	CASSEAPRGWGYTF
TRBV19	TRBD1	NA	TRBJ1-1	TGTGCCAGTAGCGAACAGGGGCTGGGAACTGAAGCTTTCTTT	CASSEQGLGTEAFF
TRBV30	TRBD2	once	TRBJ2-3	TGTGCCTGGAGTGTAGAGGTAGCGGGAGGCGCAGATACGCAGTATTTT	CAWSVEVAGGADTQYF
TRBV7-6	NA	NA	TRBJ1-1	TGTGCCAGCAGCTTAAGCGAGAACACTGAAGCTTTCTTT	CASSLSENTEAFF
TRBV19	TRBD1	NA	TRBJ2-3	TGTGCCAGTAGTAGGACAGGGATGAGCACAGATACGCAGTATTTT	CASSRTGMSTDTQYF
TRBV9	TRBD1	once	TRBJ2-1	TGTGCCAGCACCGGACAGGGGAGGGACAATGAGCAGTTCTTC	CASTGQGRDNEQFF
TRBV5-1	NA	NA	TRBJ2-5	TGCGCCAGCAGCTTGGTGGGGGAAGAGACCCAGTACTTC	CASSLVGEETQYF
TRBV5-4	NA	NA	TRBJ2-1	TGTGCCAGCAGGTTGACTAGTGCGCCTGGTGAGCAGTTCTTC	CASRLTSAPGEQFF
TRBV18	NA	NA	TRBJ1-6	TGTGCCAGCTCACCTCTTCGCTACGGTGATAATTCACCCCTCCACTTT	CASSPLRYGDNSPLHF
TRBV12-2	NA	NA	TRBJ1-1	TGTGCAAGTCGCTTAGCCCAGACAGGGAGGGTGAACACTGAAGCTTTCTTT	CASRLAQTGRVNTEAFF
TRBV27	TRBD1	NA	TRBJ1-2	TGTGCCAGCAGTTTTGGGACAGGGGGGGGCTACACCTTC	CASSFGTGGGYTF
TRBV5-1	TRBD1	NA	TRBJ2-7	TGCGCCAGCAGCTCGGGTACAGGGGAGCTGGGCGAGCAGTACTTC	CASSSGTGELGEQYF
TRBV18	TRBD2	NA	TRBJ2-7	TGTGCCAGCTCACTCCAACCCGGGACTAGGAACAGCGAGCAGTACTTC	CASSLQPGTRNSEQYF
TRBV7-9	TRBD1	few	TRBJ1-6	TGTGCCAGCAGCAGTAGGGACAGACCTAATTCACCCCTCCACTTT	CASSSRDRPNSPLHF
TRBV11-2	NA	NA	TRBJ1-1	TGTGCCAGCAGCTTAGTAACCCGGACTCTGGGAAGAAACACTGAAGCTTTCTTT	CASSLVTRTLGRNTEAFF
TRBV15	NA	NA	TRBJ2-3	TGTGCCACCAGCAGAGCGGAGGTTACAGATACGCAGTATTTT	CATSRAEVTDTQYF
TRBV6-5	NA	NA	TRBJ1-2	TGTGCCAGCAGCCCCCTATCGGGGCTCTATCGCTACACCTTC	CASSPLSGLYRYTF
TRBV6-5	TRBD1	NA	TRBJ1-1	TGTGCCAGCACCAGGGGGGGCTACACTGAAGCTTTCTTT	CASTRGGYTEAFF
TRBV2	NA	NA	TRBJ2-7	TGTGCCAGCAGTGCTTTGGCCGTAGAGCAGTACTTC	CASSALAVEQYF
TRBV14	NA	NA	TRBJ2-7	TGTGCCAGCAGCCGCCCCTCGCAGGGCTCCTACGAGCAGTACTTC	CASSRPSQGSYEQYF
TRBV5-4	NA	NA	TRBJ2-1	TGTGCCAGCAGCTTGGCCGGCGGGAAGATAGACAATGAGCAGTTCTTC	CASSLAGGKIDNEQFF
TRBV5-1	TRBD1	once	TRBJ1-1	TGCGCCAGCAGCTTAGGGGGCGCGGAGGACACTGAAGCTTTCTTT	CASSLGGAEDTEAFF
TRBV29-1	NA	NA	TRBJ2-7	TGCAGCGTGGCCCGCGACAGGTCCTACGAGCAGTACTTC	CSVARDRSYEQYF
TRBV30	NA	NA	TRBJ1-2	TGTGCCTGGAGTAAAACAGGCTTTGAATATGGCTACACCTTC	CAWSKTGFEYGYTF
TRBV9	TRBD1	NA	TRBJ2-5	TGTGCCAGCAGCTATCGGGACAGGGAGACCCAGTACTTC	CASSYRDRETQYF
TRBV27	NA	once	TRBJ1-1	TGTGCCAGCAGTTCAGTGGACATATATGAAGCTTTCTTT	CASSSVDIYEAFF
TRBV5-5	TRBD2	NA	TRBJ2-7	TGTGCCAGCAGTCCCGGACTAGCGGGAGGTAACGAGCAGTACTTC	CASSPGLAGGNEQYF
TRBV7-9	NA	NA	TRBJ1-3	TGTGCCATCGCAACAGGGAGCTCTGGAAACACCATATATTTT	CAIATGSSGNTIYF
TRBV30	NA	NA	TRBJ1-1	TGTGCCTGGAGTGTTGGGGGGCTCGAGGCTGAAGCTTTCTTT	CAWSVGGLEAEAFF
TRBV11-2	TRBD1	once	TRBJ1-1	TGTGCCAGCAGCCCGAGCGATTGGGACAGCCGTCCGGGTGAAGCTTTCTTT	CASSPSDWDSRPGEAFF
TRBV18	NA	NA	TRBJ2-3	TGTGCCAGCTCACCAGGCCCCACCACAGATACGCAGTATTTT	CASSPGPTTDTQYF
TRBV18	NA	NA	TRBJ2-6	TGTGCCAGCTCACCACGGAGGGCCTCTGGGGCCAACGTCCTGACTTTC	CASSPRRASGANVLTF
TRBV7-2	TRBD2	NA	TRBJ2-7	TGTGCCAGCAGCCCGGACGGGACTAGCGGTGCCTACGAGCAGTACTTC	CASSPDGTSGAYEQYF
TRBV5-1	NA	NA	TRBJ2-1	TGCGCCAGCAGCTTGGCCAGTTACAATGAGCAGTTCTTC	CASSLASYNEQFF
TRBV18	NA	NA	TRBJ2-4	TGTGCCAGCTCACCACCAGGCCCAGGCGTTCAGTACTTC	CASSPPGPGVQYF
TRBV30	TRBD1	few	TRBJ2-5	TGTGCCTGGAGTTCGAATCTCTGGACAGGGATAGAGACCCAGTACTTC	CAWSSNLWTGIETQYF
TRBV12-5	NA	NA	TRBJ1-5	TGTGCTAGTGGTTTAAGTGGTCAGCCCCAGCATTTT	CASGLSGQPQHF
TRBV30	NA	NA	TRBJ1-5	TGTGCCTGGAGCCTTCTGGGCAATCAGCCCCAGCATTTT	CAWSLLGNQPQHF
TRBV30	NA	few	TRBJ2-1	TGTGCCTGGAGCGGGATCGATGAGCAGTTCTTC	CAWSGIDEQFF
TRBV6-5	NA	few	TRBJ2-7	TGTGCCAGCAGCCGGGACTTCAGGGGCGAGCAGTACTTC	CASSRDFRGEQYF
TRBV19	TRBD2	NA	TRBJ2-5	TGTGCCAGTAGCCACTGGGGGACTAACACTGCTGAGACCCAGTACTTC	CASSHWGTNTAETQYF
TRBV7-9	NA	NA	TRBJ1-2	TGTGCCAGCAGGGGACGCTCTAACTATGGCTACACCTTC	CASRGRSNYGYTF